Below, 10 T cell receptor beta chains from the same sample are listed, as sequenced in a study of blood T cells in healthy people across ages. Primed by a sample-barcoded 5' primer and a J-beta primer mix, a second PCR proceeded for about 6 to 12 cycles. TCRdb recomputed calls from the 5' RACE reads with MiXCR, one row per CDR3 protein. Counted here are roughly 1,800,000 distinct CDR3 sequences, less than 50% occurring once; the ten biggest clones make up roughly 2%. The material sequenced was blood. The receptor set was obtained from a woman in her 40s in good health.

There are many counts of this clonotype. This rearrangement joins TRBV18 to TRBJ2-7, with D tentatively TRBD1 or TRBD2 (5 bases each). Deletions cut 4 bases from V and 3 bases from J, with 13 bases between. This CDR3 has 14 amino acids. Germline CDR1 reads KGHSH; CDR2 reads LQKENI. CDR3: CASSLPGRNYEQYF. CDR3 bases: TGTGCCAGCTCACTACCGGGACGGAACTACGAGCAGTACTTC.

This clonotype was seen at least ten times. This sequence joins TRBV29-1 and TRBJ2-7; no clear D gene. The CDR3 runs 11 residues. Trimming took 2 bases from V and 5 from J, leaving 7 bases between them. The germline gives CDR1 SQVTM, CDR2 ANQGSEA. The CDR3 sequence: CSVEHIDEQYF. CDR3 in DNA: TGCAGCGTTGAACATATCGACGAGCAGTACTTC.

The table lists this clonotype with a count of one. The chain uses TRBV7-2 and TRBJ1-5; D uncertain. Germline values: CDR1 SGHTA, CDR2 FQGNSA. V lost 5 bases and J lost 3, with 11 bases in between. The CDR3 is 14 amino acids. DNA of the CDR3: TGTGCCAGCAGCCCAGAGGCGCTCAATCAGCCCCAGCATTTT. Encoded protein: CASSPEALNQPQHF.

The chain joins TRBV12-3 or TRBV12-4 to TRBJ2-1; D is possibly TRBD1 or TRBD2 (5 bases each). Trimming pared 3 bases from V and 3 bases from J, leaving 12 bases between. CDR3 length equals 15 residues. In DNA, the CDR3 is TGTGCCAGCAGTTTTTCAGGGAGTTACTACAATGAGCAGTTCTTC. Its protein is CASSFSGSYYNEQFF.

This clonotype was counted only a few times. For the CDR3, the DNA is TGCAGTGCTCGGCTAAGGGACGCCAAAAACATTCAGTACTTC. It encodes CSARLRDAKNIQYF. The chain uses TRBV20-1 and TRBJ2-4; TRBD1 or TRBD2 may be the D gene (5 bases each). The CDR3 loop spans 14 amino acids. The germline V and J ends were trimmed by 5 bases and 1 base, with 12 bases remaining between them. Germline CDR1 DFQATT, CDR2 SNEGSKA (reference sequence).

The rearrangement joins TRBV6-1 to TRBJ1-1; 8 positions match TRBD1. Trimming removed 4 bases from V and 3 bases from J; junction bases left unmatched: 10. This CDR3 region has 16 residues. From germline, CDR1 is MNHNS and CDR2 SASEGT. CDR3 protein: CASSGQGNGWDTEAFF. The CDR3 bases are TGTGCCAGCAGTGGACAGGGGAACGGTTGGGACACTGAAGCTTTCTTT.

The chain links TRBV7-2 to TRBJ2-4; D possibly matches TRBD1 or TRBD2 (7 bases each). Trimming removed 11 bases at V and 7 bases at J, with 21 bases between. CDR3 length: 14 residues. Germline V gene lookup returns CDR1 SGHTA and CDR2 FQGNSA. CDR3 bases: TGTGCCTCCCGCAGGGGGGGGTCAGGGAACATTCAGTACTTC. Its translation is CASRRGGSGNIQYF.

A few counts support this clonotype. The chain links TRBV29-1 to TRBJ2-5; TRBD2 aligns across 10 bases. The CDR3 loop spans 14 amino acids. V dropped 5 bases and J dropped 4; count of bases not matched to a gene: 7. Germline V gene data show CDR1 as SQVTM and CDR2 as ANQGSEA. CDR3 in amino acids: CSVTKAGGRETQYF. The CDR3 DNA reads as TGCAGCGTTACAAAAGCGGGGGGGCGAGAGACCCAGTACTTC.

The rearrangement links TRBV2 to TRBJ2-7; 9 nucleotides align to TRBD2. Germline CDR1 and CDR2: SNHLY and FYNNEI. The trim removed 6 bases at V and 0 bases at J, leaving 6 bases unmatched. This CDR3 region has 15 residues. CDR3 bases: TGTGCCAGCAGGAGACTAGCGGCCAGCTCCTACGAGCAGTACTTC. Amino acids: CASRRLAASSYEQYF.

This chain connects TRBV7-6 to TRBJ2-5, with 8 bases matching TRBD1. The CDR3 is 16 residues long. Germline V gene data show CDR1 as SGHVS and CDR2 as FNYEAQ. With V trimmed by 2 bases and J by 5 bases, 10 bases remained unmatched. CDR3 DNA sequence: TGTGCCAGCAGCTTAAGGACAGGGCGTGCTGGGGAGACCCAGTACTTC. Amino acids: CASSLRTGRAGETQYF.